Listed here are 2 T cell receptor beta chains from one sample, sequenced in a study of untreated major depressive disorder. The data were produced by immunoSEQ multiplex PCR, yet TCRdb's version contains in-frame clones alone and is incomplete. This repertoire shows over 20,000 clones, approximately 92% found once; its top ten account for less than 0.4%. Sequencing was done on a sample of CD4+ T cells from PBMCs. Every receptor here comes from a man aged 30 to 39 in good health.

This chain links TRBV27 with TRBJ1-2; TRBD1 is a possible D gene (5 bases). This CDR3 comprises 15 residues. V was cut by 2 bases and J by 8 bases, with 18 bases left in between. CDR1 is MNHEY and CDR2 is SMNVEV in the germline V gene (reference sequence). This chain's CDR3 is CASSLRPAGLGGYTF. CDR3 nucleotide sequence: TGTGCCAGCAGTTTACGCCCTGCAGGGTTGGGCGGCTACACCTTC.

V is TRBV5-1 and J is TRBJ2-5, with D possibly being TRBD1 (5 bases). V lost 4 bases and J 0 bases, leaving 10 bases between the germline ends. The CDR3 sequence is 14 residues long. Germline lookup yields CDR1 SGHRS and CDR2 YFSETQ. CDR3 sequence (DNA): TGCGCCAGCAGCCCGCACAGGAACCAAGAGACCCAGTACTTC. It specifies CASSPHRNQETQYF.